The clone carrying this T cell receptor beta chain was counted at least ten times. What it binds is unknown. The data were obtained in a study of metastatic and nonmetastatic thyroid tumors. Study information: Comparison of repertoires was carried out across blood and tumor or nodule tissue from malignant and benign thyroid patients.

In the authors' workflow: Using the CDR3 differences seen across clinicopathological groups, the authors built a distant-metastasis classifier for papillary thyroid cancer, which was meant to discriminate distant-metastatic patients. TCRdb used MiXCR to call clones anew from the PCR reads. The V and J calls were determined by TCRdb, not by the authors. The top ten clones hold under 3% of a sample with 50,000 or so clones, approximately 15% of them seen once. Overall study results and limits: Within blood and tumor, benign nodules reportedly had significantly lower TCR beta diversity than malignant thyroid tumors did.

The entire patient cohort was treatment-naive prior to thyroid surgery. The trim removed 5 bases at V and 10 bases at J, leaving 11 bases unmatched. The CDR3 loop spans 15 amino acids. CDR1 and CDR2 from the germline V gene are KGHSH and LQKENI. The chain employs TRBV18 and TRBJ1-4; 9 bases line up with TRBD1. The receptor was derived from a female donor with papillary thyroid cancer or a benign thyroid nodule (not recorded which). Some clones in this sample may be carry-over from other donors' samples. Sequencing was carried out using blood. CDR3 nucleotide sequence: TGTGCCAGCTCAACCCTCGGACAGGGGTCCGGAAAACTGTTTTTT. Protein: CASSTLGQGSGKLFF.